The clone carrying this TCR beta chain was counted once. The data were obtained in a study of blood T cell repertoires in COVID-19. Across the whole study: The United States, Italy and Spain supplied acute and convalescent COVID-19 samples. The cDNA or gDNA used as material had been derived from T cells, B-cell-depleted T cells, or PBMCs.

Per the original data handling: Reference gene primers were amplified, and this amplification served to estimate nucleated cell counts. Assay used: immunoSEQ multiplex PCR; TCRdb lists only in-frame clones, some missing. V and J calls and clone size are those listed in that table; D and trimming were worked out from the DNA. The sample has about 180,000 clones; around 87% are singletons. The V and J ends lost 3 bases and 0 bases, in that order; junction bases with no gene match: 8. The CDR3 extends over 18 amino acids. Germline V gene data show CDR1 as SEHNR and CDR2 as FQNEAQ (reference sequence). The specimen sequenced was peripheral blood. The receptor comes from a middle-aged man with active or convalescent COVID-19. The chain uses TRBV7-9 and TRBJ2-6, with 7 positions matching TRBD1. The CDR3 nucleotides are TGTGCCAGCAGCTTGGAGACAGGGCAAGGCTCTGGGGCCAACGTCCTGACTTTC. Its protein is CASSLETGQGSGANVLTF.